One and the same sample provided the 21 T cell receptor beta chains below, sequenced in a study of blood T cell repertoires in COVID-19. Produced via immunoSEQ multiplex PCR; TCRdb's table is partial and in-frame only. This table has about 270,000 clones, approximately 86% appearing once. The sequenced material came from peripheral blood. These receptors were collected from a middle-aged man with active or convalescent COVID-19.

This chain uses TRBV7-3 with TRBJ2-2; D gene ambiguous. Germline V gene sequence: CDR1 SGHTA, CDR2 FQGTGA. The CDR3 length is 14 residues. The V gene lost 1 base and the J gene lost 6 bases, with 9 bases spanning the gap. CDR3 loop: CASSLRPSSGELFF. The CDR3 coding sequence is TGTGCCAGCAGCTTAAGGCCCTCCTCCGGGGAGCTGTTTTTT. The full variable domain, in which reference TRBV7-3 and TRBJ2-2 provide the parts outside the CDR3, is GAGVSQTPSNKVTEKGKYVELRCDPISGHTALYWYRQSLGQGPEFLIYFQGTGAADDSGLPNDRFFAVRPEGSVSTLKIQRTERGDSAVYLCASSLRPSSGELFFGEGSRLTVL.

The chain uses TRBV5-6 and TRBJ2-5; a weak D match, TRBD1 (5 bases). From germline, CDR1 is SGHDT and CDR2 YYEEEE. Trimming cost V 4 bases and J 5 bases, with 9 bases left between them. CDR3 length: 12 amino acids. For the CDR3, the DNA is TGTGCCAGCAGCCTAGGGGCGGAGACCCAGTACTTC. Translated, it gives CASSLGAETQYF.

The genes are TRBV27 and TRBJ1-2, with 9 bases identical to TRBD1. Germline V gene data show CDR1 as MNHEY and CDR2 as SMNVEV (reference sequence). The CDR3 extends over 13 amino acids. The trim removed 5 bases at V and 8 bases at J, leaving 6 bases unmatched. DNA for the CDR3: TGTGCCAGCAGTCCAACAGGGGGCGCGGGCTACACCTTC. Translated, it gives CASSPTGGAGYTF.

As for this clone: This sample includes further DNA sequences coding for the same CDR3. The rearrangement links TRBV30 to TRBJ1-1, with 8 bases lining up with TRBD1. Trimming removed 2 bases from V and 6 bases from J; junction bases left unmatched: 2. This CDR3 is built from 12 residues. Per germline, CDR1 GTSNPN and CDR2 SVGIG (reference sequence). CDR3: CAWSLTGAEAFF. The CDR3 DNA sequence: TGTGCCTGGAGTCTGACAGGGGCTGAAGCTTTCTTT. The whole variable domain, filled in from reference TRBV30 and TRBJ1-1, reads SQTIHQWPATLVQPVGSPLSLECTVEGTSNPNLYWYRQAAGRGLQLLFYSVGIGQISSEVPQNLSASRPQDRQFILSSKKLLLSDSGFYLCAWSLTGAEAFFGQGTRLTVV.

The V and J genes are TRBV10-3 and TRBJ2-1, with TRBD2 identical over 7 bases. V lost 9 bases to trimming and J lost 8 bases; unmatched junction nucleotides: 13. The CDR3 is 14 amino acids. Germline loops: CDR1 ENHRY, CDR2 SYGVKD. CDR3: CAMSHAGDQDEQFF. In nucleotides, the CDR3 is TGTGCCATGTCCCACGCGGGAGACCAAGATGAGCAGTTCTTC.

The V and J genes are TRBV7-9 and TRBJ2-1; 7 nucleotides line up with TRBD2. Trimming at V came to 5 bases and at J to 5 bases, leaving 9 bases not matched to a gene. The CDR3 contains 15 residues. Germline V gene data show CDR1 as SEHNR and CDR2 as FQNEAQ (reference sequence). The CDR3 DNA follows: TGTGCCAGCAGCCTGCTAGCGGACACCAACAATGAGCAGTTCTTC. Protein: CASSLLADTNNEQFF.

The CDR3 bases are TGTGCCACCCAGGACAGGATCGGCTACGAGCAGTACTTC. Amino acid sequence: CATQDRIGYEQYF. The V call is TRBV10-3, the J call TRBJ2-7, with 7 bases fitting TRBD1. This CDR3 has 13 residues. With V trimmed by 10 bases and J by 3 bases, 9 bases remained unmatched. The V gene's germline CDR1 is ENHRY and CDR2 SYGVKD.

This sequence joins TRBV28 and TRBJ1-2; D is ambiguous. Germline CDR1 reads MDHEN; CDR2 reads SYDVKM. The V gene lost 10 bases and the J gene lost 3 bases, with 12 bases spanning the gap. The CDR3 extends over 12 amino acids. The chain's CDR3 is CATLEVDYGYTF. The CDR3, as DNA: TGTGCCACCCTGGAGGTGGACTATGGCTACACCTTC.

This chain links TRBV5-1 with TRBJ2-3; TRBD1 matches at 9 bases. Germline lookup yields CDR1 SGHRS and CDR2 YFSETQ. The CDR3 totals 14 residues. V trimming: 3 bases; J trimming: 5 bases; junction bases outside the gene matches: 4. CDR3 bases: TGCGCCAGCAGCTCGGGACAGGGAATAGATACGCAGTATTTT. Translated, it gives CASSSGQGIDTQYF.

V and J are TRBV2 and TRBJ1-1; D uncertain. Deletions cut 1 base from V and 8 bases from J, with 5 bases between. The CDR3 totals 11 residues. Per germline, CDR1 SNHLY and CDR2 FYNNEI. CDR3 in amino acids: CASSEEPEAFF. The DNA for the CDR3 is TGTGCCAGCAGTGAAGAGCCAGAAGCTTTCTTT.

V usage is TRBV2 and J usage is TRBJ2-3; 13 positions match TRBD2. The CDR3 runs 18 residues. In germline, CDR1 is SNHLY, CDR2 FYNNEI. V was pared by 6 bases and J by 6 bases, with 15 bases of the junction left unmatched. For the CDR3, the DNA is TGTGCCAGCAGATTCGGACTAGCGGGAGCTTTCCAAGTGGATACGCAGTATTTT. Its translation is CASRFGLAGAFQVDTQYF.

The chain couples TRBV2 to TRBJ2-7; 9 positions agree with TRBD1. The V and J ends lost 7 bases and 2 bases, in that order; junction bases with no gene match: 6. The CDR3 is 14 amino acids. The V gene's germline CDR1 is SNHLY and CDR2 FYNNEI. The CDR3 DNA follows: TGTGCCAGCACGGAACAGGGGGCGCCCTACGAGCAGTACTTC. This gives the protein CASTEQGAPYEQYF.

This rearrangement joins TRBV6-5 to TRBJ2-5; D perhaps matches TRBD2 (6 bases). The CDR3 is 14 amino acids. The germline V and J ends were trimmed by 5 bases and 4 bases, with 14 bases remaining between them. In germline, CDR1 is MNHEY, CDR2 SVGAGI. CDR3 residues: CASSPGGVGETQYF. CDR3 coding DNA: TGTGCCAGCAGTCCCGGCGGGGTAGGAGAGACCCAGTACTTC.

The CDR3 reads CATTLGGLHTEAFF. The CDR3 DNA is TGTGCCACCACGTTAGGGGGTTTGCACACTGAAGCTTTCTTT. This rearrangement joins TRBV28 to TRBJ1-1, with D possibly TRBD1 on 6 matching bases. This CDR3 contains 14 residues. The germline V gene encodes CDR1 MDHEN and CDR2 SYDVKM. Trimming took 10 bases from V and 3 from J, leaving 18 bases between them. The whole variable domain, remainder taken from reference TRBV28 and TRBJ1-1, is DVKVTQSSRYLVKRTGEKVFLECVQDMDHENMFWYRQDPGLGLRLIYFSYDVKMKEKGDIPEGYSVSREKKERFSLILESASTNQTSMYLCATTLGGLHTEAFFGQGTRLTVV.

V gene TRBV27 combines with J gene TRBJ1-6; D is possibly TRBD1 (5 bases). Deletions cut 10 bases from V and 8 bases from J, with 18 bases between. Germline values: CDR1 MNHEY, CDR2 SMNVEV (reference sequence). CDR3 size: 14 residues. CDR3 nucleotides: TGTGCCATCAACGAAGGGGTCGAGGATTCACCCCTCCACTTT. Amino acid sequence: CAINEGVEDSPLHF.

The gene calls are TRBV5-1 and TRBJ2-1; 8 positions agree with TRBD2. V gave up 4 bases and J gave up 7 bases; unmatched junction bases: 10. The CDR3 runs 15 residues. From germline, CDR1 is SGHRS and CDR2 YFSETQ. The CDR3 reads CASSPNSGGPNEQFF. The DNA of the CDR3 is TGCGCCAGCAGCCCCAATTCGGGGGGGCCTAATGAGCAGTTCTTC.

The rearrangement joins TRBV18 to TRBJ2-2; 7 bases fit TRBD1. V dropped 2 bases and J dropped 0; count of bases not matched to a gene: 9. The CDR3 runs to 18 residues. From germline, CDR1 is KGHSH and CDR2 LQKENI. In nucleotides, the CDR3 is TGTGCCAGCTCACCAATCACAGGGGTCCTTCCGAACACCGGGGAGCTGTTTTTT. Protein product: CASSPITGVLPNTGELFF.

The chain uses TRBV30 and TRBJ1-3, with D possibly matching TRBD1 (5 bases). CDR3 length equals 14 residues. V lost 4 bases and J 0 bases, leaving 10 bases between the germline ends. CDR1 is GTSNPN and CDR2 is SVGIG in the germline V gene (reference sequence). The CDR3 DNA reads TGTGCCTGGACAGGGACTCACTCTGGAAACACCATATATTTT. Translation gives CAWTGTHSGNTIYF.

This rearrangement joins TRBV27 to TRBJ1-6; possibly TRBD1 for D (5 bases). In germline, CDR1 is MNHEY, CDR2 SMNVEV (reference sequence). The V end lost 2 bases, the J end lost 6 bases, and 8 bases lay between the germline ends. The CDR3 loop spans 14 amino acids. Written as DNA, the CDR3 is TGTGCCAGCAGTTTAAAGGGACTTAATTCACCCCTCCACTTT. Translating it yields CASSLKGLNSPLHF.

The chain is built from TRBV19 and TRBJ1-5; TRBD1 matches 9 bases. Trimming took 2 bases from V and 4 from J; bases not matched to a gene: 6. The CDR3 has 16 residues. Germline values: CDR1 LNHDA, CDR2 SQIVND (reference sequence). The CDR3 coding sequence is TGTGCCAGTAGTATAACAGGGGGCGGTGGGAATCAGCCCCAGCATTTT. The encoded protein is CASSITGGGGNQPQHF.

This chain uses TRBV19 with TRBJ1-2, with unresolved D. V was trimmed by 3 bases and J by 7 bases, leaving 12 bases between them. The length of the CDR3 is 13 residues. Germline V gene sequence: CDR1 LNHDA, CDR2 SQIVND (reference sequence). The CDR3 DNA follows: TGTGCCAGTAGTATCGGAGGGTCGGGTGGCTACACCTTC. Protein: CASSIGGSGGYTF.